This is a list of T cell receptor delta chains from one sample in a study of gamma-delta T cells after stem cell transplantation. TCRdb repeated clone calling on the RT-PCR reads with CATT. The table has a few thousand delta-chain clones, about 2.9% seen once; the top ten hold roughly 22%. Material for sequencing was gamma-delta T cells. Receptors originate from a human donor. It is not recorded whose cells these are; they may come from a transplant donor. The CDR3 runs from the conserved cysteine through the conserved F or W. D genes are given only for firm matches. Part of the rows lack a size; the others show once, few, many or a class for expanded clones.

d_gene,v_gene,abundance,j_gene,CDR3aa,CDR3nt
-,TRDV2,few,TRDJ1,CACECMGAHTDKLIF,TGTGCCTGTGAATGTATGGGGGCCCACACCGATAAACTCATCTTT
TRDD3,TRDV2,large,TRDJ1,CACDTVKLGDTRILTDKLIF,TGTGCCTGTGACACCGTTAAACTGGGGGATACGCGTATCTTAACCGATAAACTCATCTTT
-,TRDV2,medium-sized,TRDJ1,CACDPAGGYTLYTDKLIF,TGTGCCTGTGACCCTGCCGGGGGTTATACCCTTTACACCGATAAACTCATCTTT
TRDD3,TRDV2,medium-sized,TRDJ1,CACDTLGDVGYTDKLIF,TGTGCCTGTGACACCCTGGGGGACGTCGGGTACACCGATAAACTCATCTTT
TRDD3,TRDV2,large,TRDJ1,CACDTLAPGGYGTDKLIF,TGTGCCTGTGACACCCTAGCCCCTGGGGGATACGGGACCGATAAACTCATCTTT
TRDD3,TRDV2,medium-sized,TRDJ1,CACDTVGGSPDKLIF,TGTGCCTGTGACACCGTTGGGGGATCCCCCGATAAACTCATCTTT
-,TRDV2,medium-sized,TRDJ2,CACDTLGTPQSSTAQLFF,TGTGCCTGTGACACCCTGGGGACCCCCCAATCTTCGACAGCACAACTCTTCTTT
TRDD3,TRDV2,medium-sized,TRDJ1,CACDVLGGPGGYTDKLIF,TGTGCCTGTGACGTACTGGGGGGCCCCGGTGGATACACCGATAAACTCATCTTT
-,TRDV2,-,TRDJ1,CAYDTIEGHTDKLIF,TGTGCCTATGACACAATAGAGGGGCACACCGATAAACTCATCTTT
TRDD3,TRDV2,large,TRDJ3,CACDTILGDTSWDTRQMFF,TGTGCCTGTGACACAATACTGGGGGATACCTCCTGGGACACCCGACAGATGTTTTTC
TRDD3,TRDV2,large,TRDJ1,CACDTVLGTDKLIF,TGTGCCTGTGACACTGTACTGGGGACCGATAAACTCATCTTT
-,TRDV2,few,TRDJ2,CACDSVGALPTAQLFF,TGTGCCTGTGACTCTGTTGGGGCCCTCCCCACAGCACAACTCTTCTTT
TRDD3,TRDV2,medium-sized,TRDJ1,CACDLLGDTPGADKLIF,TGTGCCTGTGATTTACTGGGGGATACTCCCGGAGCCGATAAACTCATCTTT
-,TRDV2,medium-sized,TRDJ1,CACDTVRGLSTPYDKLIF,TGTGCCTGTGACACCGTACGGGGACTTAGCACGCCCTATGATAAACTCATCTTT
TRDD3,TRDV2,-,TRDJ1,CACELLGAEYTDKLIF,TGTGCCTGTGAGTTACTGGGGGCCGAGTACACCGATAAACTCATCTTT
-,TRDV2,large,TRDJ1,CACDTVRVPGYTDKLIF,TGTGCCTGTGACACCGTTCGCGTACCCGGGTACACCGATAAACTCATCTTT
TRDD3,TRDV2,-,TRDJ1,CACDDLLGDPTQSDKHIF,TGTGCCTGTGACGACTTACTGGGGGATCCGACGCAATCCGATAAACACATCTTT
TRDD3,TRDV2,-,TRDJ1,CACDTLHRTVGYELIF,TGTGCCTGTGACACCCTCCACCGTACTGTGGGATACGAACTCATCTTT
TRDD3,TRDV2,medium-sized,TRDJ1,CACDTLGDTGYTDKLIF,TGTGCCTGTGACACCTTGGGGGATACCGGGTACACCGATAAACTCATCTTT
TRDD3,TRDV2,medium-sized,TRDJ1,CACDPVLGDPKYTDKLIF,TGTGCCTGTGATCCCGTACTGGGGGATCCAAAGTACACCGATAAACTCATCTTT
-,TRDV2,medium-sized,TRDJ1,CACDSIAPSTDKLIF,TGTGCCTGTGACTCTATCGCGCCGAGCACCGATAAACTCATCTTT
TRDD3,TRDV2,-,TRDJ1,CACDSLGAFDKLIF,TGTGCCTGTGACTCTCTGGGGGCCTTCGATAAACTCATCTTT
TRDD3,TRDV2,medium-sized,TRDJ1,CACDTVGGSPPYTDKLIF,TGTGCCTGTGACACCGTAGGGGGATCCCCACCTTACACCGATAAACTCATCTTT
TRDD3,TRDV2,medium-sized,TRDJ1,CACDSLLGEQNKLIF,TGTGCCTGTGACTCACTACTGGGGGAACAAAATAAACTCATCTTT
TRDD3,TRDV2,few,TRDJ1,CACDAVLGDTRFTDKLIF,TGCGCCTGTGACGCGGTACTGGGGGATACGCGTTTCACCGATAAACTCATCTTT
-,TRDV2,medium-sized,TRDJ1,CACDTLVDLYTDKLIF,TGTGCCTGTGACACGCTAGTGGACCTGTACACCGATAAACTCATCTTT
-,TRDV2,many,TRDJ1,CACDTLASSYTDKLIF,TGTGCCTGTGACACACTGGCTAGTTCGTACACCGATAAACTCATCTTT